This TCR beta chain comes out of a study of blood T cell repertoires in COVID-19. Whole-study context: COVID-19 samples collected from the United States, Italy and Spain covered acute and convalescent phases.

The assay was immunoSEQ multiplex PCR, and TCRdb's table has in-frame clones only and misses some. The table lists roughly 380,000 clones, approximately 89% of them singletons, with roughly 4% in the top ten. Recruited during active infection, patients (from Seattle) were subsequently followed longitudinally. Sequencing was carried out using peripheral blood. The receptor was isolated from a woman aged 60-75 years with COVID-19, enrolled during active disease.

The CDR3 nucleotides are TGTGCCAGCAGCTTTCGGGGGGCAGGGTTTCACGGGGAGCTGTTTTTT. Its protein product is CASSFRGAGFHGELFF. The rearrangement uses TRBV5-4 and TRBJ2-2, with D tentatively TRBD2 (7 bases). From germline, CDR1 is SGHNT and CDR2 YYREEE (reference sequence). V was shortened by 2 bases and J by 7 bases, with 18 bases between the two germline ends. This CDR3 is built from 16 residues.